This TCR beta chain was sequenced during a study of cytomegalovirus exposure and HLA in healthy donors. Study overall: The 110 million or so unique TCR beta sequences, from 150 million to 200 million T cells, were found by an earlier analysis. Drawn from HLA-typed donors, about 85 million unique TCRs were held in an early data release.

The germline gives CDR1 ENHRY, CDR2 SYGVKD. The V gene lost 7 bases and the J gene lost 4 bases, with 8 bases spanning the gap. The CDR3 contains 12 residues. The study ran its PCR with 60 Vbeta and 13 Jbeta primers. In the authors' workflow: In a later analysis, the count reached some 88 million unique TCR beta chains, with around 11 million shared. TCRdb keeps only in-frame clones here, not all; method: immunoSEQ multiplex PCR. The V and J calls and clone size are taken from that table; D and trimming were inferred from the DNA. The sample includes 150,000 or so clones, over 70% of them seen just once.

This sequence was found in a woman aged 40 to 50 in good health and CMV-seropositive. Sequenced material: PBMCs. This chain uses TRBV10-3 with TRBJ1-3; D unclear. CDR3 residues: CAIMRSGNTIYF. The DNA of the CDR3 is TGTGCCATCATGAGGTCAGGAAACACCATATATTTT.